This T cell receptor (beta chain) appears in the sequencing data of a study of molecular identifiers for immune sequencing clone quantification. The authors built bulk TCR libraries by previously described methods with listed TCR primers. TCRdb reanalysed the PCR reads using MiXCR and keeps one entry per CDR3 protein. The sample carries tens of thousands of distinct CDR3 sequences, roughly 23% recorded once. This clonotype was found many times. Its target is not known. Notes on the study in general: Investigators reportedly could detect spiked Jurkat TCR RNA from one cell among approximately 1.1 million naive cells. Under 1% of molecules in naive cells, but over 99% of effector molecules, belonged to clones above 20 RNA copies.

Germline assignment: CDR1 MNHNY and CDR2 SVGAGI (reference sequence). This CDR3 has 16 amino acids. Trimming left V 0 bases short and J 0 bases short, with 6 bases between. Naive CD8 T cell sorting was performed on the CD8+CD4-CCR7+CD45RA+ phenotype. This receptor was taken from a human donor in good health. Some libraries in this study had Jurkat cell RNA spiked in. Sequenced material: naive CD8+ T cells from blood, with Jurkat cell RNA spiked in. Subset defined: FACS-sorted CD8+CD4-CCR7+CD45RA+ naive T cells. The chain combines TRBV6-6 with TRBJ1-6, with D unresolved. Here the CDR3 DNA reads TGTGCCAGCAGTTACTCCGAACCCTCCTATAATTCACCCCTCCACTTT. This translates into CASSYSEPSYNSPLHF.